A single sample is the source of the 6 T cell receptor beta chains below, sequenced in a study of tumor-infiltrating lymphocytes in primary liver carcinoma. Making TCR beta cDNA involved approximately 0.5 ug total RNA and a constant-region primer. A slightly modified ARM-PCR protocol with three nested multiplex PCR rounds produced these TCR beta libraries. Each of the first two PCR rounds ran approximately 9 cycles with TRBV1-TRBV30 forward and C-beta reverse primers. TCRdb recomputed calls from the multiplex PCR reads with MiXCR, one row per CDR3 protein. In the table there are about 300,000 distinct CDR3 sequences, about 60% of which are singletons. The authors took blood RNA from unsorted whole blood and also extracted germline DNA. Sequenced input: peripheral blood. The receptor source for this set is a man aged 35-49 years with primary liver carcinoma and hepatitis B virus infection.

This rearrangement joins TRBV28 to TRBJ1-6; weak D call: TRBD1 (6 bases). V lost 6 bases to trimming and J lost 3 bases, with 27 bases between them. CDR1 and CDR2 (germline): MDHEN, SYDVKM. The CDR3 has 20 amino acids. The CDR3 nucleotides read TGTGCCAGCAGCCCCCCGGGGGGACACGCATCCACCAACTATAATTCACCCCTCCACTTT. Translated, it gives CASSPPGGHASTNYNSPLHF.

This clonotype was found many times. The gene calls are TRBV6-1 and TRBJ1-2; D is possibly TRBD1 (5 bases). The V end was cut by 7 bases, the J end by 0 bases, with 12 bases between. This CDR3 comprises 14 residues. CDR1 is MNHNS and CDR2 is SASEGT in the germline V gene. CDR3 coding DNA: TGTGCCAGCACCCCGACAGCCTCTAACTATGGCTACACCTTC. This codes for CASTPTASNYGYTF.

The V gene is TRBV5-4, the J gene TRBJ2-1; 7 nucleotides align to TRBD1. V gave up 4 bases and J gave up 5 bases; unmatched junction bases: 9. The CDR3 loop spans 15 amino acids. Germline CDR1 SGHNT, CDR2 YYREEE (reference sequence). CDR3 DNA: TGTGCCAGCAGCGCCCGGGACAGACCTAACAATGAGCAGTTCTTC. This sequence encodes CASSARDRPNNEQFF.

This clonotype was observed a single time. One end of the junction does not line up with germline, which may come from a read error. This chain uses TRBV29-1 with TRBJ1-1; D gene unclear. The CDR3 has 12 amino acids. Germline lookup yields CDR1 SQVTM and CDR2 ANQGSEA. CDR3 in amino acids: CSRSLTDTEAFF. The CDR3 DNA reads TGTAGCCGGTCCCTGACGGACACTGAAGCTTTCTTT.

The table lists this clonotype with a few counts. Just one base apart from a much larger clone, this may be a read error. The chain joins TRBV7-9 to TRBJ1-2; 10 nucleotides agree with TRBD1. There are 14 residues in the CDR3. CDR1 and CDR2 (germline): SEHNR, FQNEAQ (reference sequence). V was clipped by 5 bases and J by 7 bases; unmatched bases: 7. Here the CDR3 DNA reads TGTGCCAGCAGCCCGACAGGGGGCTGGGTTGGCTACACCTTC. Protein sequence: CASSPTGGWVGYTF.

Concerning this clonotype: A read error may be the cause here, since a much bigger clone is one base away. This chain links TRBV4-1 with TRBJ2-1, with 11 positions matching TRBD2. The germline V gene has CDR1 MGHRA and CDR2 YSYEKL. The CDR3 is made up of 15 amino acids. In nucleotides, the CDR3 is TGCGTCAGCAGCCGCGAGGGACTAGCGGTGAATGAGCAGTTCTTC. Translating it yields CVSSREGLAVNEQFF.